The T cell receptor beta chain under discussion was sequenced for a study of T cell clonotyping in hematopoietic cell transplantation. Notes on the study in general: After transplant, recipient diversity fell while pathologically expanded clonotypes grew through day 180. Few recipient clonotypes overlapped donors; over 95% were de novo at given depth. No sorting was done, leaving CD4 and CD8 contributions mixed.

Produced via immunoSEQ multiplex PCR; TCRdb's table is partial and in-frame only. The data hold fewer than 20,000 clones, with less than 80% observed a single time. Comments on this clone: Its specificity is not known.

The clonotype originates from a woman aged 55 to 70 in good health. Some clones in this sample may be carry-over from other donors' samples. The sequenced sample consisted of peripheral blood mononuclear cells.

This CDR3 is CASSQRQGAGEKLFF. The DNA of the CDR3 is TGCGCCAGCAGTCAACGACAGGGGGCAGGGGAAAAACTGTTTTTT. This chain joins TRBV23-1 and TRBJ1-4; 10 positions agree with TRBD1. TRBV23-1 is classed as an ORF, of uncertain function. Trimming cost V 2 bases and J 8 bases; bases outside gene matches: 5. The CDR3 is made up of 15 amino acids.